The entry below gives a single TCR beta chain sequence along with its context. It has no known antigen specificity. The input lacks base qualities; no much larger clone sits a single base away. Preparation of the library involved the immunoSEQ multiplex PCR assay. For the multiplex PCR, a mixture combining 60 forward primers for TCR Vbeta segments and 13 reverse primers for TCR Jbeta segments was used. Amplification of the CDR3 region of rearranged TCR beta genes was performed with a multiplex PCR assay on genomic DNA. Amplified TCR beta libraries were sequenced as 87-base-pair reads on the Illumina HiSeq System. Per the original workflow: In a later analysis, roughly 80 million unique TCR beta chains were counted across the 650 to 700 repertoires, and about 9.9 million of these chains were shared by at least two donors. To remove PCR and sequencing errors, raw reads were error-corrected and collapsed into unique sequences using a nearest-neighbor algorithm that merged closely related sequences. Alignment of CDR3 sequences to IMGT reference sequences was used to assign V, D and J gene segments. For a sequence to be retained, a match of at least six nucleotides to both a V gene segment and a J gene segment was required. Rearrangements were classified as productive when the CDR3 lacked stop codons and remained in frame with V and J, and all other rearrangements were classified as non-productive. CDR3 was defined by IMGT convention, running from the second conserved V-encoded cysteine to the conserved J-encoded phenylalanine. In an earlier analysis of 500 to 650 of the donors, sequences lacking an unambiguous match to a single V gene segment were excluded. An earlier analysis of under 750 of the donors called V segments functional above 56.7% productive rearrangements and segregating when the between-donor standard deviation exceeded 5%. To diagnose cytomegalovirus status from the catalog of TCR beta chain sequences, a statistical classification framework was built. V and J gene assignment, in a later analysis, came from comparing TCR nucleotide sequences with IMGT/GENE-DB human TR gene sequences. A later analysis assigned CDR3 sequences and most-parsimonious VDJ recombination scenarios with the TCRdist pipeline. In a later analysis, each TCR beta chain was defined by its CDR3 amino acid sequence together with its V-gene family, and reads lacking a unique V-gene family were excluded. In a later analysis, nearly 600 highly shared, low-generation-probability nucleotide sequences were removed to address suspected cross-contamination and a sequencing artifact. A later analysis calculated a clonal expansion index for each public chain from normalized within-repertoire ranks of inferred template counts. A later analysis computed generation probabilities with a VDJ recombination model fitted to out-of-frame rearrangements, and checked the results against IGoR. A later analysis scored TCR-TCR, TCR-HLA and TCR-CMV co-occurrence with hypergeometric tests, applying a repertoire-size bias correction to TCR pairs. False discovery rates were estimated in a later analysis by permuting HLA or CMV assignments 20 times. A later analysis grouped co-occurring TCRs with DBSCAN, adding TCRdist sequence similarity when clustering within HLA-allele-positive subsets. Repertoires with fewer than 30,000 or more than 120,000 public chains, plus five repertoires with anomalous nucleotide sharing, were excluded from co-occurrence clustering. In its TCRdb copy, this immuneACCESS table keeps in-frame sequences only and misses some clones. Where compared with another copy, unresolved V genes explain less than half of these, and the others have no known cause. That table gives V, J and clone size, and the DNA gave D and trimming. A total of about 220,000 clones appear in this sample, about four fifths of them only once. Over 5% of the sample comes from the top ten.

This entry comes from a study of cytomegalovirus exposure and HLA in healthy donors (dated by TCRdb to about 2017). The study in broad terms: According to an earlier analysis of a few hundred of the donors, about 170 million T cells yielded 90 million to 130 million unique TCR beta sequences and about 300 Gb of sequence data. An early release that covered 500 to 800 HLA-typed donors contained about 300 gigabases of sequencing data and tens of millions of unique TCR sequences. The aim of the study was to test whether cataloging public T cell receptors could identify signatures of past pathogen exposure. Class I and class II HLA loci were covered by the typing at four-digit resolution. Across around 400 genotyped donors of the cohort, an average of about 200,000 unique TCR beta nucleotide sequences per donor were sequenced, and roughly a sixth of those sequences were non-productive. Roughly five DR-DQ haplotypes were handled as single units for association and clustering because linkage in the cohort was strong. Genome-wide SNP genotypes for about 60% of the roughly 700 donors were used in a later genetic analysis, which treated that subset as a discovery cohort. Every discovery cohort repertoire had been produced on one sequencing platform. A later analysis re-examined previously published TCR beta repertoires from more than 550 donors and added high-resolution HLA genotyping to investigate patterns of TCR occurrence. A separate validation cohort of about 110 different subjects was used in addition to the approximately 610-subject first cohort. Rather than drawing on any new phenotypic data, the later analysis identified candidate immune exposures from TCR beta sequences and the way those sequences occurred across donors. The study profiled the T cell repertoires of hundreds of subjects by immunosequencing and related them to cytomegalovirus serostatus. The number of donors typed differed by locus, with roughly 629-640 for A, B, C, DRB1 and DQB1, around 560 for DQA1, some 570 for DPA1, and some 440 for DPB1. In an earlier analysis of more than 550 of the donors, high-throughput TCR beta sequencing was used to judge whether each TCR beta V gene segment behaved as functional or pseudogenic. Among the roughly 430 genotyped donors, more than 70% belonged to the genetic ancestry cluster associated with self-reported Caucasian donors. Donor age, sex, ethnicity and CMV serostatus were collected together with the repertoire data. To predict cytomegalovirus infection status, the study combined high-throughput TCR immunosequencing, statistical association of individual TCRs with disease status, and machine learning. General conclusions and limits of the study: HLA typing was unavailable for some donors at each locus, so association tests used only the typed subset. A later analysis associated 15,000 to 20,000 TCR beta sequences with specific HLA alleles at a false discovery rate of 0.05. According to a later genetic analysis, donors in an Asian-associated ancestry cluster had fewer N-insertions in productive TCRs than the roughly 670-donor mean. Broadly in line with IMGT annotations, most TCR beta V segments showed up in productive rearrangements about 87% or about 30% of the time in an earlier analysis of under 700 of the donors. According to a later analysis, TCR association rates differed among HLA loci, with DRB1 alleles showing the most associated TCRs and HLA-C alleles showing the fewest. For the cohort, immune exposure information was limited to CMV serostatus. Because the 87-base-pair reads could not distinguish some IMGT-functional V segments, including TRBV6-2 and TRBV6-3, those segments were excluded. According to the authors, the approach could potentially be generalized to other disease states and immunological phenotypes. A group of highly shared sequence variants was considered likely to be a technical artifact of the sequencing pipeline. The earlier analysis of around 600 of the donors excluded approximately 15 rarely observed V segments, including chromosome 9 orphons, because counts were too low. Across donors, most TCR sequences were observed very rarely, whereas some public TCRs were present in many individuals. Roughly uniform sequencing depth across donors was assumed in presence/absence analyses, although this assumption may not hold. A further reported finding was that TCR beta sequences accurately predicted the HLA-A and HLA-B alleles for most subjects in the first cohort. A few of the identified cytomegalovirus-associated TCR beta chains were confirmed in vitro to be specific for cytomegalovirus antigens. Several of the top co-occurrence clusters appeared to be linked to parvovirus B19, influenza, CMV and Epstein-Barr virus, according to a later analysis. Strong co-occurrence of HLA alleles, especially DR and DQ, made assigning TCR associations to individual alleles difficult. In a later analysis, HLA-associated TCR beta chains showed more clonal expansion and lower generation probabilities than non-associated chains that were equally common. In a later genetic analysis, a missense DCLRE1C variant was associated with V-gene and J-gene trimming of TCR beta chains, and the association was replicated in an independent cohort. In this cohort, only TCR beta chains were sequenced, and detectable features were limited by the absence of alpha or paired-chain data. The classifier was reported to diagnose cytomegalovirus status with high specificity and sensitivity in both the original cohort and the validation cohort. Correlated functional status among segregating V segments might be attributable to linkage disequilibrium, but an unknown experimental factor could not be ruled out. According to a later analysis, most CMV-associated TCR beta chains appeared to be HLA-restricted, and the HLA associations seemed to be driven largely by CMV exposure. The study gave a list of about 150 TCR beta chains associated with cytomegalovirus.

In total, approximately 700 healthy bone marrow donors made up the cohort. All cohort members were sampled while nominally healthy, although unrecorded immune exposures were likely present. The donor tested CMV seropositive, placing the donor among the roughly 270 seropositive members of the cohort. A peripheral blood sample was provided by each donor, and peripheral blood mononuclear cells were used for TCR beta sequencing. Genomic DNA extraction from the blood cell samples was performed with the Qiagen DNeasy Blood Extraction Kit. CDR1 SQVTM and CDR2 ANQGSEA are derived from the germline V gene. Relative to germline, V is 0 bases shorter and J is 4 bases shorter, with 11 bases between their ends. Inclusive of the bounding cysteine and phenylalanine, the CDR3 is 14 residues long. The read is trimmed to its CDR3 DNA, 42 bases read in frame from base 1.

The sequenced material came from PBMCs. Rearrangement joined TRBV29-1 to TRBJ2-3, with no reliable assignment of the D segment. The receptor was isolated from a woman between 40 and 55 years old in good health and CMV-seropositive. For the CDR3, the sequence is CSVEDGFLADTQYF. The bases are TGCAGCGTTGAAGATGGCTTTTTGGCAGATACGCAGTATTTT.